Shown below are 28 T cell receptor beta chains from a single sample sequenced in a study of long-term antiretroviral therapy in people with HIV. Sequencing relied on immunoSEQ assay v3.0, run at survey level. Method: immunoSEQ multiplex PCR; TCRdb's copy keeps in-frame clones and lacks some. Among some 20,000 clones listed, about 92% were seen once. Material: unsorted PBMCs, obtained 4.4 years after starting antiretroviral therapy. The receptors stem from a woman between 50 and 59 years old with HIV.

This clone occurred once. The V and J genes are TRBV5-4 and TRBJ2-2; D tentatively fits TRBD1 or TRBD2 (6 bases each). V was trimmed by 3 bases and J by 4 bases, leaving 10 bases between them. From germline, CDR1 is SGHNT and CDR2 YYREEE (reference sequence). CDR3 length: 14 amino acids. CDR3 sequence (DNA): TGTGCCAGCAGCTCCAGGGGAGGCACCGGGGAGCTGTTTTTT. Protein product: CASSSRGGTGELFF.

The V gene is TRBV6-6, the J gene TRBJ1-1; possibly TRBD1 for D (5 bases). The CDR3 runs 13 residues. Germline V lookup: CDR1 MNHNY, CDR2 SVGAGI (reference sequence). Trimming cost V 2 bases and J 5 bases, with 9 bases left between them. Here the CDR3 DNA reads TGTGCCAGCAGTTACCAGGGAGGAACTGAAGCTTTCTTT. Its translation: CASSYQGGTEAFF.

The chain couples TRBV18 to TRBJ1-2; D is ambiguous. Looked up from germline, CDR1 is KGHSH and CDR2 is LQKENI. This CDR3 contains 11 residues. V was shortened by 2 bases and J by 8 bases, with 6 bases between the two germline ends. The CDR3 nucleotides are TGTGCCAGCTCACCAGAGGGAGGCTACACCTTC. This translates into CASSPEGGYTF.

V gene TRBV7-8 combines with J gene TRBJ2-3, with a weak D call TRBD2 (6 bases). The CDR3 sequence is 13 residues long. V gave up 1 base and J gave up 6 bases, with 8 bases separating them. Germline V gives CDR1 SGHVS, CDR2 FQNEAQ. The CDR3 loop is CASSLEAGDTQYF. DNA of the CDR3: TGTGCCAGCAGCTTAGAGGCGGGGGATACGCAGTATTTT.

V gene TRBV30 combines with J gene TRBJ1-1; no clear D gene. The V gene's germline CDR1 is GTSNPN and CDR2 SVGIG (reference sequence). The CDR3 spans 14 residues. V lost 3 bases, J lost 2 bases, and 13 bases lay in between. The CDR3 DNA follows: TGTGCCTGGAGATACCGGCAGATTAACACTGAAGCTTTCTTT. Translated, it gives CAWRYRQINTEAFF.

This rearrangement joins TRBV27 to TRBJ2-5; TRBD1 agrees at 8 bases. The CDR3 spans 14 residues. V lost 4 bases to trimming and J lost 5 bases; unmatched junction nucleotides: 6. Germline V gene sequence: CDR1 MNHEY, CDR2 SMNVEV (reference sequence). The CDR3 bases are TGTGCCAGCAGTTCCTGGGACAGGCGCGAGACCCAGTACTTC. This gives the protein CASSSWDRRETQYF.

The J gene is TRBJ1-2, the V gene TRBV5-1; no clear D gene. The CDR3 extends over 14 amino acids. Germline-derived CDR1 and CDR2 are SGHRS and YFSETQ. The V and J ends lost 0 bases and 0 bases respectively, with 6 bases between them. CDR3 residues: CASSLDPANYGYTF. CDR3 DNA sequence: TGCGCCAGCAGCTTGGATCCAGCTAACTATGGCTACACCTTC.

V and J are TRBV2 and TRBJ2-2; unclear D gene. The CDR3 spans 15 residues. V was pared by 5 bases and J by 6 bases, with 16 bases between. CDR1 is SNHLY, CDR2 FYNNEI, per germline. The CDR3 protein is CASSPASGWAGELFF. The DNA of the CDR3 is TGTGCCAGCAGTCCTGCTAGTGGATGGGCCGGGGAGCTGTTTTTT.

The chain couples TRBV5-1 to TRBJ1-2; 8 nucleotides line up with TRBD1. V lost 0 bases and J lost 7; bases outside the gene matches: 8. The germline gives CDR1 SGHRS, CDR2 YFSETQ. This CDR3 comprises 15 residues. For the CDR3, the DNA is TGCGCCAGCAGCTTGGGTGGGACAGGCGATATTGGCTACACCTTC. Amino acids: CASSLGGTGDIGYTF.

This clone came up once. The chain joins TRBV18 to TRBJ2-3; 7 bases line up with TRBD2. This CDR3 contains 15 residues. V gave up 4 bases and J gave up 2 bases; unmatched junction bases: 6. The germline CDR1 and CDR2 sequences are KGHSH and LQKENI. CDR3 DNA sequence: TGTGCCAGCTCACACCGGGACTACCACACAGATACGCAGTATTTT. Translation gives CASSHRDYHTDTQYF.

The CDR3 DNA sequence: TGTGCCAGTAGCAACCCCCAATACAATCAGCCCCAGCATTTT. The encoded protein is CASSNPQYNQPQHF. V usage is TRBV19 and J usage is TRBJ1-5; the D is unclear. In germline, CDR1 is LNHDA, CDR2 SQIVND (reference sequence). This CDR3 comprises 14 residues. The ends were cut back, 6 bases at V and 3 bases at J, with 12 bases in the middle.

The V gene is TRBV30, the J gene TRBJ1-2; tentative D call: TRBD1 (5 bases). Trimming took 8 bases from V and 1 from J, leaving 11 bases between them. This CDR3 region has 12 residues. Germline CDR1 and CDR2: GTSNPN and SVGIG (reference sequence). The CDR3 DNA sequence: TGTGCCCGGGGCGAAGATAACTATGGCTACACCTTC. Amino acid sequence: CARGEDNYGYTF.

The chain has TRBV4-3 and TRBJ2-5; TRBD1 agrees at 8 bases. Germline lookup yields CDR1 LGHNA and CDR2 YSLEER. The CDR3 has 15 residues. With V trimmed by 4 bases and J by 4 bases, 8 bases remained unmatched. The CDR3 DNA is TGCGCCAGCAGCCGAACAATGGACAGGGCAGAGACCCAGTACTTC. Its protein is CASSRTMDRAETQYF.

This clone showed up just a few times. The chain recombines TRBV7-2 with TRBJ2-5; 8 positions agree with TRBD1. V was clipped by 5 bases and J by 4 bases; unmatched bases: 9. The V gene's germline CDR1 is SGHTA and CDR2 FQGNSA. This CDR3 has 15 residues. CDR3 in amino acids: CASSGRTGLVETQYF. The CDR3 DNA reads TGTGCCAGCAGCGGTAGGACAGGGCTGGTAGAGACCCAGTACTTC. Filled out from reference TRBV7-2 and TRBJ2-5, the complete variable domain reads GAGVSQSPSNKVTEKGKDVELRCDPISGHTALYWYRQSLGQGLEFLIYFQGNSAPDKSGLPSDRFSAERTGGSVSTLTIQRTQQEDSAVYLCASSGRTGLVETQYFGPGTRLLVL.

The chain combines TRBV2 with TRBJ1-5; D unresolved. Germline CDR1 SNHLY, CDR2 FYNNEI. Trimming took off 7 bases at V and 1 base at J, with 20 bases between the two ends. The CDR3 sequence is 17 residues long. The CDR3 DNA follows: TGTGCCAGCACCATCAGGCACAACCTCGGCAGCAATCAGCCCCAGCATTTT. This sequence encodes CASTIRHNLGSNQPQHF.

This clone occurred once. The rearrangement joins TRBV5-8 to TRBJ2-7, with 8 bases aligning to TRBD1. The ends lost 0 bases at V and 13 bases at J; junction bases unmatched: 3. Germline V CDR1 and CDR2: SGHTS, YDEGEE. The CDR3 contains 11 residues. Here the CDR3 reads CASSLGTGSYF. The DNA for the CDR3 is TGTGCCAGCAGCTTGGGGACAGGGTCTTACTTC. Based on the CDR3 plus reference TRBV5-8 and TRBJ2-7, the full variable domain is EAGVTQSPTHLIKTRGQQATLRCSPISGHTSVYWYQQALGLGLQFLLWYDEGEERNRGNFPPRFSGRQFPNYSSELNVNALELEDSALYLCASSLGTGSYFGPGTRLTVT.

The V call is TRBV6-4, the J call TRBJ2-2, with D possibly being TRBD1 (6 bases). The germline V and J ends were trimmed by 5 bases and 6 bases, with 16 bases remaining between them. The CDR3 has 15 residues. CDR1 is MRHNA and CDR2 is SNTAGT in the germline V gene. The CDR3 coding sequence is TGTGCCAGCAGTCCCCGACAGGACGACGCCGGGGAGCTGTTTTTT. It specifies CASSPRQDDAGELFF.

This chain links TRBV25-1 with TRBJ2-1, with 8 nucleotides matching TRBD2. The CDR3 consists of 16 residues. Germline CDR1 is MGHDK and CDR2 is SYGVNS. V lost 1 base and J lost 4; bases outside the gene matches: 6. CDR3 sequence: CASSESGGAKYNEQFF. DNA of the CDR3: TGTGCCAGCAGTGAATCGGGGGGGGCCAAATACAATGAGCAGTTCTTC.

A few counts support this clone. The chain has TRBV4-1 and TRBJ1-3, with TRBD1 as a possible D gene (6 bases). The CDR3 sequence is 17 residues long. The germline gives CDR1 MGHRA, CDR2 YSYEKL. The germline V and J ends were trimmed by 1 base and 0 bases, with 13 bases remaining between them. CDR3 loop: CASSQANLGGSGNTIYF. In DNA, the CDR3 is TGCGCCAGCAGCCAAGCTAATCTAGGGGGCTCTGGAAACACCATATATTTT.

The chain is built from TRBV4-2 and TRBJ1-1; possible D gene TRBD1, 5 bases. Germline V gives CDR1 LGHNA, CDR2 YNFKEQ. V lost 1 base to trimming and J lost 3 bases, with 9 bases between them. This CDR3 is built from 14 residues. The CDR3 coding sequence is TGTGCCAGCAGCCAAGTTCCGGGGCACACTGAAGCTTTCTTT. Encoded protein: CASSQVPGHTEAFF.

The CDR3 spells CASSQDQGAGGYTF. DNA for the CDR3: TGTGCCAGCAGCCAGGACCAGGGTGCTGGTGGCTACACCTTC. The chain links TRBV6-4 to TRBJ1-2; maybe TRBD1 (5 bases). Germline V gene sequence: CDR1 MRHNA, CDR2 SNTAGT. The CDR3 is 14 amino acids. Between the trimmed V and J ends, which lost 6 bases and 7 bases, there was a span of 18 bases.

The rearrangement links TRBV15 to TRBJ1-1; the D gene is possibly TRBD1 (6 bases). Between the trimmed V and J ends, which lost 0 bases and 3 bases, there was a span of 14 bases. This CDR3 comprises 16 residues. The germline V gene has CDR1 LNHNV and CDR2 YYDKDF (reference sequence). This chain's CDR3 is CATSREFAGVDTEAFF. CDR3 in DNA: TGTGCCACCAGCAGAGAATTTGCAGGGGTTGACACTGAAGCTTTCTTT.

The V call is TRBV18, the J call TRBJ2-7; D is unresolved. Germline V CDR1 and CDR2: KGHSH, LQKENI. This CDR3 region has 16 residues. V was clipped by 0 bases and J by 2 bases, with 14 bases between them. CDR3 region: CASSPPGPGLTYEQYF. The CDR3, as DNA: TGTGCCAGCTCACCACCCGGGCCAGGTTTAACCTACGAGCAGTACTTC. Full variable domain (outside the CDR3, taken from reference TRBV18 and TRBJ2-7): NAGVMQNPRHLVRRRGQEARLRCSPMKGHSHVYWYRQLPEEGLKFMVYLQKENIIDESGMPKERFSAEFPKEGPSILRIQQVVRGDSAAYFCASSPPGPGLTYEQYFGPGTRLTVT.

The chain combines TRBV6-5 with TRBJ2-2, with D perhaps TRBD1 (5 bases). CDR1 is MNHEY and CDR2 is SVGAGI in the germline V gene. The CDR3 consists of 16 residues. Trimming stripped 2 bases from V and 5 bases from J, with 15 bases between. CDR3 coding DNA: TGTGCCAGCAGTTACCCTGACAGACGGAGAACCGGGGAGCTGTTTTTT. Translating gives CASSYPDRRRTGELFF.

The CDR3 DNA reads as TGTGCCAGCAGCCAAGAATCCGGGACCCGTATTGGCTACACCTTC. It codes for CASSQESGTRIGYTF. The V call is TRBV14, the J call TRBJ1-2, with D possibly matching TRBD1 (5 bases). Per germline, CDR1 SGHDN and CDR2 FVKESK. The CDR3 totals 15 residues. Between the trimmed V and J ends, which lost 0 bases and 7 bases, there was a span of 15 bases. Together with reference TRBV14 and TRBJ1-2, the CDR3 gives the full variable domain: EAGVTQFPSHSVIEKGQTVTLRCDPISGHDNLYWYRRVMGKEIKFLLHFVKESKQDESGMPNNRFLAERTGGTYSTLKVQPAELEDSGVYFCASSQESGTRIGYTFGSGTRLTVV.

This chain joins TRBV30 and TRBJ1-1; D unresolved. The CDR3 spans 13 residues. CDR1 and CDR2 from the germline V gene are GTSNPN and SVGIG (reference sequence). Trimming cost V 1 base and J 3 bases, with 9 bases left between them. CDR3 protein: CAWSELRDTEAFF. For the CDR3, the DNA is TGTGCCTGGAGTGAGTTAAGAGACACTGAAGCTTTCTTT.

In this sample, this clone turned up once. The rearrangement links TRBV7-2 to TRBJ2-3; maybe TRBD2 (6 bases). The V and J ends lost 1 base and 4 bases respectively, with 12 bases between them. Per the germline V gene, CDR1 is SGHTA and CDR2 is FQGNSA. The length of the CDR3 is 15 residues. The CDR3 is CASSLEAREADTQYF. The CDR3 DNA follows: TGTGCCAGCAGCTTAGAGGCCAGGGAGGCAGATACGCAGTATTTT.

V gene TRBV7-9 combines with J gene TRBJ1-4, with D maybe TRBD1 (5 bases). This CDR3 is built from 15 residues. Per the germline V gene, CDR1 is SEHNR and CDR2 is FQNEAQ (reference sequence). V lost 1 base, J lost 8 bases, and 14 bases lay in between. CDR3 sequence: CASSLGTGRDEKLFF. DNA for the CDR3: TGTGCCAGCAGCTTAGGTACAGGAAGGGACGAAAAACTGTTTTTT.